The present T cell receptor (beta chain) was sequenced within a study of cytomegalovirus exposure and HLA in healthy donors. PCR involved 60 Vbeta and 13 Jbeta primers. Method: immunoSEQ multiplex PCR; TCRdb's copy keeps in-frame clones and lacks some. The sample includes 150,000 or so clones, around four fifths of them seen just once. Study-wide results and caveats: In vitro confirmation showed a few CMV-associated chains to be CMV antigen specific. A later analysis found most CMV-associated TCR beta chains apparently HLA-restricted. The investigators catalogued 150 or so TCR beta chains as cytomegalovirus-associated. Generally TCR sequences proved uncommon, though certain public TCRs appeared in numerous donors.

V lost 0 bases and J lost 5; bases outside the gene matches: 10. This CDR3 comprises 16 residues. The V gene's germline CDR1 is SGHRS and CDR2 YFSETQ. To note about this clone: Its matching antigen is unknown.

Sequencing input: PBMCs. This clonotype was obtained from a man aged 30-40 years in good health and CMV-seronegative. V gene TRBV5-1 combines with J gene TRBJ2-7; 8 bases align to TRBD2. The CDR3 DNA is TGCGCCAGCAGCTTGGTAACGGGGGGGCTGGTAAACGAGCAGTACTTC. Protein product: CASSLVTGGLVNEQYF.